Shown below are 2 T cell receptor beta chains from a single sample sequenced in a study of blood T cell repertoires in COVID-19. The data were produced by immunoSEQ multiplex PCR, yet TCRdb's version contains in-frame clones alone and is incomplete. The table shows 95,000 to 110,000 clones, with about 80% occurring only once. Sample: peripheral blood. The receptors here all came from a human donor in a cohort sampled during active or convalescent COVID-19.

The chain employs TRBV29-1 and TRBJ1-4; weak D call: TRBD1 (5 bases). Trimming took off 1 base at V and 3 bases at J, with 12 bases between the two ends. There are 15 residues in the CDR3. Germline loops: CDR1 SQVTM, CDR2 ANQGSEA. CDR3 loop: CSVEGGWLANEKLFF. CDR3 DNA: TGCAGCGTTGAAGGGGGCTGGCTTGCTAATGAAAAACTGTTTTTT.

The CDR3 loop is CASSQDLGQQNGYTF. CDR3 bases: TGTGCCAGCAGCCAAGATCTTGGGCAGCAGAATGGCTACACCTTC. This rearrangement joins TRBV3-1 (or the pseudogene TRBV3-2) to TRBJ1-2; D ambiguous. CDR1 LGHDT and CDR2 YNNKEL come from the germline V gene (reference sequence). The CDR3 is 15 amino acids. V was trimmed by 0 bases and J by 6 bases, leaving 14 bases between them.